The T cell receptor (beta chain) described here comes from a study of cytomegalovirus exposure and HLA in healthy donors. General observations from the study: Earlier results showed most TCR beta V segments being productive about 87% or about 30% of the time. Trimming of TCR beta V- and J-genes showed a link, identified in a later analysis, to a missense DCLRE1C variant.

CDR3 length: 11 residues. Germline assignment: CDR1 SQVTM and CDR2 ANQGSEA. The PCR contained 60 Vbeta and 13 Jbeta primers. The method was immunoSEQ multiplex PCR; TCRdb's version includes in-frame clones alone and lacks a portion of them. The sample comprises approximately 200,000 clones, around 85% of which are singletons, and about 2.5% rests with the top ten. As for the donors, each was a healthy bone marrow donor. A word on this clone: What it binds is not known. A read error may produce the germline difference seen at one junction end.

The receptor was derived from a woman between 45 and 60 years old in good health and CMV-seronegative. Input material: PBMCs. J is TRBJ1-2 and V is TRBV29-1; D gene ambiguous. CDR3 in amino acids: CSVRTPSRTEF. The CDR3 DNA reads as TGCAGCGTAAGGACTCCATCCAGGACCGAATTC.